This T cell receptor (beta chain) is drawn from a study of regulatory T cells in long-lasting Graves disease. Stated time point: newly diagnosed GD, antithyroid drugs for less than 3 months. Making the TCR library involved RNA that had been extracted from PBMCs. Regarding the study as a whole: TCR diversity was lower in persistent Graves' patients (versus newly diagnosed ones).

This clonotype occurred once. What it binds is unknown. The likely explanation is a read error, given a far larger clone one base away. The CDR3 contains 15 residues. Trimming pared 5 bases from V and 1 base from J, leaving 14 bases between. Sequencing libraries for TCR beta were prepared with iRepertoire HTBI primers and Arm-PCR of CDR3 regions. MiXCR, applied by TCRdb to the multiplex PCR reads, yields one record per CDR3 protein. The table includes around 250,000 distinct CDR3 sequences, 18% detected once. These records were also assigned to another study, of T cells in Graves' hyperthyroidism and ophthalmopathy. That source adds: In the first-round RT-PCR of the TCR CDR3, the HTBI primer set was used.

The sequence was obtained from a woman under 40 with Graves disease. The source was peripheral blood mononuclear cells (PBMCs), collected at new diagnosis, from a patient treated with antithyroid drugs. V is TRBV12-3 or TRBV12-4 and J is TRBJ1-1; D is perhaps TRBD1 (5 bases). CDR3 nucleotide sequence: TGTGCCAGCAGTCCTACGGGACGCCCGAACACTGAAGCTTTCTTT. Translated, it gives CASSPTGRPNTEAFF.